The clone carrying this TCR beta chain was picked up a small number of times. Its antigen is unidentified. The data stem from a study of CD8+ T cells in alopecia areata. This sample's treatment: oral pan-JAK inhibitor, 5-10 mg twice daily. Study results and limitations: In lesional scalp, particularly from alopecia totalis/universalis, clonality was higher than in normal scalp.

Germline-derived CDR1 and CDR2 are SQVTM and ANQGSEA. This CDR3 region has 13 residues. V lost 2 bases, J lost 4 bases, and 11 bases lay in between. Extracted from the samples, RNA was reverse transcribed into cDNA to serve as the sequencing template. The protocol was immunoSEQ multiplex PCR, while the TCRdb copy is restricted to in-frame clones and leaves out a portion. The table has about 280,000 clones, roughly 60% seen once; the top ten hold about 1.8%. Material: CD4+ T cells sorted from blood, obtained at week 24, from a patient treated with tofacitinib. This receptor was identified in a human donor with alopecia areata. This rearrangement joins TRBV29-1 to TRBJ2-5; possibly TRBD1 for D (6 bases). The DNA of the CDR3 is TGCAGCGTTGAACAGGGGCCGGGAGAGACCCAGTACTTC. It yields the protein CSVEQGPGETQYF. The entire variable domain, with the rest obtained from reference TRBV29-1 and TRBJ2-5, is as follows: SAVISQKPSRDICQRGTSLTIQCQVDSQVTMMFWYRQQPGQSLTLIATANQGSEATYESGFVIDKFPISRPNLTFSTLTVSNMSPEDSSIYLCSVEQGPGETQYFGPGTRLLVL.